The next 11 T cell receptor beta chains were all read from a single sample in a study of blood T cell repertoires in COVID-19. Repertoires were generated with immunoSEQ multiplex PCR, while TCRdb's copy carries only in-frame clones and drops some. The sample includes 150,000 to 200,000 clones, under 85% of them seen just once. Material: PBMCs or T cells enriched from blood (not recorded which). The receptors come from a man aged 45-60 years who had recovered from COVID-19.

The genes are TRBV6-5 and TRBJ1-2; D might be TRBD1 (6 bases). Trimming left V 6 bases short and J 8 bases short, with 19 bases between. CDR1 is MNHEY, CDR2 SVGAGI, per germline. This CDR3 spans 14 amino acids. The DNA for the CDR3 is TGTGCCAGCAGCTCCCAACAGGGAATGAGAGGCTACACCTTC. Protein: CASSSQQGMRGYTF.

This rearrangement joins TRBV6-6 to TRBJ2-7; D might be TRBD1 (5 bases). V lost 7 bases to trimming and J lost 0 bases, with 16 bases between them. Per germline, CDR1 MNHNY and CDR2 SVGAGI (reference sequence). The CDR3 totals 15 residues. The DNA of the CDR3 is TGTGCCAGCACTCCAGGACACCAAGGCTCCTACGAGCAGTACTTC. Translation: CASTPGHQGSYEQYF.

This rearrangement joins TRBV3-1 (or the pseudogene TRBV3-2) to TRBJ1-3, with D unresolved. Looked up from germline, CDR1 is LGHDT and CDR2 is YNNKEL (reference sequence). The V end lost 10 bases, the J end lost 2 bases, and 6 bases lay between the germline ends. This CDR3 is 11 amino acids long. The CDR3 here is CAIGTGNTIYF. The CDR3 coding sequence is TGTGCCATCGGGACTGGAAACACCATATATTTT.

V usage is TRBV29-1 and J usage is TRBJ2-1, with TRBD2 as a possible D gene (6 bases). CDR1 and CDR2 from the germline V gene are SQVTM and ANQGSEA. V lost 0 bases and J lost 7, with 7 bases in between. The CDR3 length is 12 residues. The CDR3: CSVEDGTNEQFF. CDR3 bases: TGCAGCGTTGAAGATGGGACTAATGAGCAGTTCTTC.

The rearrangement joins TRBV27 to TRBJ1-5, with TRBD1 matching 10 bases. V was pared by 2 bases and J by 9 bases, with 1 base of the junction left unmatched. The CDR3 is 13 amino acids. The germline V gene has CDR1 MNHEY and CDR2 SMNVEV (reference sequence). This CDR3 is CASSLGDRGPQHF. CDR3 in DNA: TGTGCCAGCAGTTTAGGGGACAGGGGGCCCCAGCATTTT.

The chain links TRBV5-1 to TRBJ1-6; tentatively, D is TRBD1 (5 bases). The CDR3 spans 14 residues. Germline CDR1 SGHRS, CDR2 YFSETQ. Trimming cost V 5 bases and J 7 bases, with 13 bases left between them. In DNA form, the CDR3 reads TGCGCCAGCAGGGGGGGAGTCGGGAATTCACCCCTCCACTTT. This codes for CASRGGVGNSPLHF.

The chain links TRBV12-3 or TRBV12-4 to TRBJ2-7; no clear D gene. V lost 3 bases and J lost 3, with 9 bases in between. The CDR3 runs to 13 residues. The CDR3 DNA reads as TGTGCCAGCAGTTTCGCCAGTCTCTACGAGCAGTACTTC. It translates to CASSFASLYEQYF.

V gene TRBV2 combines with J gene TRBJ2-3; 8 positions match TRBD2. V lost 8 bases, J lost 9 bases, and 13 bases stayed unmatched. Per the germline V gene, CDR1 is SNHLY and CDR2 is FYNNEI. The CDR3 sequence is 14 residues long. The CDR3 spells CASRPGGAPGTQYF. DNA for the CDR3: TGTGCCAGCCGCCCCGGGGGGGCCCCAGGGACGCAGTATTTT.

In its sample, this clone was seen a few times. The CDR3 is CASSVRGFGEKLFF. The CDR3 DNA is TGTGCCAGCAGTGTTCGGGGATTCGGGGAAAAACTGTTTTTT. The chain joins TRBV2 to TRBJ1-4; D not certain. Trimming removed 4 bases at V and 8 bases at J, with 14 bases between. The CDR3 length is 14 residues. Germline CDR1 and CDR2: SNHLY and FYNNEI.

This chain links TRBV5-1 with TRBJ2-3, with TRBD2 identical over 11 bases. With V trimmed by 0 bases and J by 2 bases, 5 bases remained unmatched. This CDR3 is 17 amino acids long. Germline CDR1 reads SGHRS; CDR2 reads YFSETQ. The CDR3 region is CASSLGGLAVPTDTQYF. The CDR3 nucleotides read TGCGCCAGCAGCTTGGGGGGACTAGCGGTTCCCACAGATACGCAGTATTTT.

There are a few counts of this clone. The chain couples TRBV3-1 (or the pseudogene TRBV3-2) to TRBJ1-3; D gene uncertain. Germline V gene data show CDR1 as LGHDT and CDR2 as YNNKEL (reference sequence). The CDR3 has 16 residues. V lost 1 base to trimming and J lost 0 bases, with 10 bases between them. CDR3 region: CASSQGGIVSGNTIYF. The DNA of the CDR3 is TGTGCCAGCAGCCAAGGAGGCATCGTCTCTGGAAACACCATATATTTT.